This T cell receptor beta chain stems from a study of control samples from healthy donors and cancer patients. The CDR3 extends over 14 amino acids. Germline V gene sequence: CDR1 ENHRY, CDR2 SYGVKD. Trimming removed 2 bases from V and 4 bases from J, with 9 bases in between. Assay used: immunoSEQ multiplex PCR; TCRdb lists only in-frame clones, some missing. The sample consists of approximately 100,000 clones, approximately 92% of them appearing once. The TCR comes from a human donor in good health. The donor label of this sample is uncertain. Source material: blood. This chain uses TRBV10-3 with TRBJ2-1, with a possible D match to TRBD2 (5 bases). The CDR3 is CAISEPREYNEQFF. As DNA, the CDR3 is TGTGCCATCAGTGAGCCTAGGGAGTACAATGAGCAGTTCTTC.